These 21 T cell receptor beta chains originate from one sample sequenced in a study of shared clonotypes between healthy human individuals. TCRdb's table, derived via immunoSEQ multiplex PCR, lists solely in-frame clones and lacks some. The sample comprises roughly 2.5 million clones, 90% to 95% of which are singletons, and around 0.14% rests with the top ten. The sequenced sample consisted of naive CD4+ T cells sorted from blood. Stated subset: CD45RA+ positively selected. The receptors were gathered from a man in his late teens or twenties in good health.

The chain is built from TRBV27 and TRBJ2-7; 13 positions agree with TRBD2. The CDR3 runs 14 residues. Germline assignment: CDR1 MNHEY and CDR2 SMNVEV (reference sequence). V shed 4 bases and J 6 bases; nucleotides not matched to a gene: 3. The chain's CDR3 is CASSSGLAGAEQYF. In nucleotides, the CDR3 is TGTGCCAGCAGTTCAGGACTAGCGGGAGCCGAGCAGTACTTC.

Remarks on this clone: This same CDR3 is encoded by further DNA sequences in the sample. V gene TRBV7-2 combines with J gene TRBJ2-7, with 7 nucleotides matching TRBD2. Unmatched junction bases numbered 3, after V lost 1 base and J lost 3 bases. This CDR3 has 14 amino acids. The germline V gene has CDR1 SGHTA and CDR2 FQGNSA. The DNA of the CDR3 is TGTGCCAGCAGCTTAGTTGGCGGGAGCTACGAGCAGTACTTC. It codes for CASSLVGGSYEQYF. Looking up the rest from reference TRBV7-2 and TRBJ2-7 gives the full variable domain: GAGVSQSPSNKVTEKGKDVELRCDPISGHTALYWYRQSLGQGLEFLIYFQGNSAPDKSGLPSDRFSAERTGGSVSTLTIQRTQQEDSAVYLCASSLVGGSYEQYFGPGTRLTVT.

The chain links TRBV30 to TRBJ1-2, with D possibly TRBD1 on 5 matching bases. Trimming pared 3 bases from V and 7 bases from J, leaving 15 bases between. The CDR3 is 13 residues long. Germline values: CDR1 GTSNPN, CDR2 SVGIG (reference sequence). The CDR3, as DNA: TGTGCCTGGAGGAAGACGGGGGGGTTTGGCTACACCTTC. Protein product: CAWRKTGGFGYTF.

Here the CDR3 reads CASSLGGLMTGELFF. The DNA for the CDR3 is TGTGCCAGCAGCTTAGGAGGCTTGATGACCGGGGAGCTGTTTTTT. The chain carries TRBV7-2 and TRBJ2-2; unclear D gene. V was pared by 1 base and J by 5 bases, with 11 bases between. There are 15 residues in the CDR3. CDR1 is SGHTA and CDR2 is FQGNSA in the germline V gene.

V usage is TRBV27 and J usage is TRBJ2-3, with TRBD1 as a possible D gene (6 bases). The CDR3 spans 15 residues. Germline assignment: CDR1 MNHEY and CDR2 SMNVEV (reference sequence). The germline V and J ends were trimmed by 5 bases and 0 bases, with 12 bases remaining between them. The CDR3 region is CASSPGAGSTDTQYF. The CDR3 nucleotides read TGTGCCAGCAGTCCAGGGGCCGGGAGCACAGATACGCAGTATTTT.

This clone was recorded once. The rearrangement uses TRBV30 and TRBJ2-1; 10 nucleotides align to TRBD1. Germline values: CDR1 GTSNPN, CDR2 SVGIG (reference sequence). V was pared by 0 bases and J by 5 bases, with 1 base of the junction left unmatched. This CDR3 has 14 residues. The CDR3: CAWSVGTGDNEQFF. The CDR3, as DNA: TGTGCCTGGAGTGTGGGGACAGGGGACAATGAGCAGTTCTTC.

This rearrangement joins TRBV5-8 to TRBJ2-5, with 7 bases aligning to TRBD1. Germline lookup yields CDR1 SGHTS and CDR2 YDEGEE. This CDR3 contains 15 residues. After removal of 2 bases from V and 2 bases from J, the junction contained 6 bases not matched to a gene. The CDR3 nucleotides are TGTGCCAGCAGCTTACGACAGGGTTTACAAGAGACCCAGTACTTC. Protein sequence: CASSLRQGLQETQYF.

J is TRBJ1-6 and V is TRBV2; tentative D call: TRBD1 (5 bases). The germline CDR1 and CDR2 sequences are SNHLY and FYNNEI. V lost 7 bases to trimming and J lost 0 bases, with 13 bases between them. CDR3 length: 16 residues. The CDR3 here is CASTDGGSSYNSPLHF. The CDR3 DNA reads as TGTGCCAGCACCGACGGGGGGAGCTCCTATAATTCACCCCTCCACTTT.

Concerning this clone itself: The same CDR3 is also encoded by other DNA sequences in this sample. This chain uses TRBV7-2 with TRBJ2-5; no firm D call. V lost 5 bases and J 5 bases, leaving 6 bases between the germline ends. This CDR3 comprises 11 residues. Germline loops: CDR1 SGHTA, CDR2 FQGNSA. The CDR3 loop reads CASSSWETQYF. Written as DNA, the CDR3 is TGTGCCAGCAGCAGTTGGGAGACCCAGTACTTC.

Here the CDR3 reads CASSPTLRGHNTEAFF. The DNA for the CDR3 is TGTGCCAGCAGCCCCACGCTTCGAGGGCATAACACTGAAGCTTTCTTT. This sequence joins TRBV9 and TRBJ1-1; D is uncertain. V dropped 4 bases and J dropped 2 bases, with 18 bases sitting between them. CDR3 length: 16 residues. CDR1 and CDR2 from the germline V gene are SGDLS and YYNGEE.

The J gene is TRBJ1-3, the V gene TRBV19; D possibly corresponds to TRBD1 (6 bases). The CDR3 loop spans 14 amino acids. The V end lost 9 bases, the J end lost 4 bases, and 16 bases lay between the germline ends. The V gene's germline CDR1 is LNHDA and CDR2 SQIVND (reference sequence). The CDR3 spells CARSGGCIGNTIYF. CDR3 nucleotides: TGTGCCAGGTCGGGGGGCTGTATCGGAAACACCATATATTTT.

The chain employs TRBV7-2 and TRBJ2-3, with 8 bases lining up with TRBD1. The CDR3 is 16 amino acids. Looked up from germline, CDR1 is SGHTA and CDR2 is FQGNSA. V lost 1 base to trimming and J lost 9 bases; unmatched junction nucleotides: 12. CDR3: CASSLVTGGRVQTQYF. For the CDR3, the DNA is TGTGCCAGCAGCTTAGTAACAGGGGGAAGGGTGCAAACGCAGTATTTT.

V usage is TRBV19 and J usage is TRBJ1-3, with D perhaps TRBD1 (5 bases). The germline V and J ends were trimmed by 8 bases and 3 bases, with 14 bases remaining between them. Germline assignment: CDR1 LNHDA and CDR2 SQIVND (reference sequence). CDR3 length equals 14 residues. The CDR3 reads CASGNPGIGNTIYF. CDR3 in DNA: TGTGCCAGTGGCAACCCAGGGATTGGAAACACCATATATTTT.

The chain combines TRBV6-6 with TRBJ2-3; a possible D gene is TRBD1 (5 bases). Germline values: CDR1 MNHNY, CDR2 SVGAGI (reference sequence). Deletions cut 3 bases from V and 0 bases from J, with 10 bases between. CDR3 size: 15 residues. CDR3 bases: TGTGCCAGCAGTTATGTGGGGCCGAGCACAGATACGCAGTATTTT. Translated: CASSYVGPSTDTQYF.

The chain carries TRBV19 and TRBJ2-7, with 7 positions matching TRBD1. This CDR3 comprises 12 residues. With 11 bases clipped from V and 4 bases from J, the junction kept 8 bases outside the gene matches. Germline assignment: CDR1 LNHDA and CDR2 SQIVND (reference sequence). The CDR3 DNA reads TGTGCCGAACCGGGACAGTCATACGAGCAGTACTTC. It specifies CAEPGQSYEQYF.

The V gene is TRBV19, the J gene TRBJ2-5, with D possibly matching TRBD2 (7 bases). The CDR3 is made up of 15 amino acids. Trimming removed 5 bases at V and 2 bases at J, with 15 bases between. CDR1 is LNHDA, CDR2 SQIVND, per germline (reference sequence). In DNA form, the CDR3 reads TGTGCCAGTAGTCCTCAAGGGGGGGGGCAAGAGACCCAGTACTTC. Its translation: CASSPQGGGQETQYF.

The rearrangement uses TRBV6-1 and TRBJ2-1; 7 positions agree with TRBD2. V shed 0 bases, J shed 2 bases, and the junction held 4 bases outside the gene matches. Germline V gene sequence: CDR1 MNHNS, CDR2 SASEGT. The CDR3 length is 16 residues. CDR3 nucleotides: TGTGCCAGCAGTGAAGCAAGTCTAGCGGCCTACAATGAGCAGTTCTTC. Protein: CASSEASLAAYNEQFF.

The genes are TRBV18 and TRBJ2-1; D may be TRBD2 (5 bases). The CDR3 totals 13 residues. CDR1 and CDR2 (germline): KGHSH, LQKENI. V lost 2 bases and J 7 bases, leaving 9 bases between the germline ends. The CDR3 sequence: CASSPIGVNEQFF. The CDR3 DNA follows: TGTGCCAGCTCACCAATCGGGGTAAATGAGCAGTTCTTC. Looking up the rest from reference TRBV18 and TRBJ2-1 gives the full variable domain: NAGVMQNPRHLVRRRGQEARLRCSPMKGHSHVYWYRQLPEEGLKFMVYLQKENIIDESGMPKERFSAEFPKEGPSILRIQQVVRGDSAAYFCASSPIGVNEQFFGPGTRLTVL.

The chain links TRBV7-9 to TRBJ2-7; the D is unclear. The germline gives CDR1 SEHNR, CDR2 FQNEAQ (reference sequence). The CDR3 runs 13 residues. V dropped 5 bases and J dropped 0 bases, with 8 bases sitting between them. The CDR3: CASSQITSYEQYF. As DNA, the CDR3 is TGTGCCAGCAGCCAGATTACCTCCTACGAGCAGTACTTC.

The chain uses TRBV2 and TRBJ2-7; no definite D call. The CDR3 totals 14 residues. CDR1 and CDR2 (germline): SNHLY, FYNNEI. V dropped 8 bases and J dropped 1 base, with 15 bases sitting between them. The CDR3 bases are TGTGCCAGCTCCAACACTGCCTTATCCTACGAGCAGTACTTC. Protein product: CASSNTALSYEQYF.

DNA of the CDR3: TGCGCCAGCAGTGAGTCCGGGGGGGATAGCTCCTACAATGAGCAGTTCTTC. Translation: CASSESGGDSSYNEQFF. V usage is TRBV10-1 and J usage is TRBJ2-1; 8 nucleotides agree with TRBD2. Germline CDR1 WNHNN, CDR2 SYGVQD (reference sequence). The CDR3 contains 17 residues. V dropped 0 bases and J dropped 0; count of bases not matched to a gene: 4.